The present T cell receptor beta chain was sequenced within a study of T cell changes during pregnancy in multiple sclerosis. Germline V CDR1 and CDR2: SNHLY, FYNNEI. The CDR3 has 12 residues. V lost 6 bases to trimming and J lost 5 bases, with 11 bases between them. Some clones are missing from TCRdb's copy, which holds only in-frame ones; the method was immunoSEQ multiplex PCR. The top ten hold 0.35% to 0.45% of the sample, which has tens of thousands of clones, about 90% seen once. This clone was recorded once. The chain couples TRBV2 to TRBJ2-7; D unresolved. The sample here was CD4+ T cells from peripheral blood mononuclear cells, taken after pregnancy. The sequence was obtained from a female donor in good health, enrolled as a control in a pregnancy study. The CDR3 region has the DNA TGTGCCAGCAGCCTCATTGAGGACGAGCAGTACTTC. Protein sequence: CASSLIEDEQYF. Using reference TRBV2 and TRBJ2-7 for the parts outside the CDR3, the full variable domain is EPEVTQTPSHQVTQMGQEVILRCVPISNHLYFYWYRQILGQKVEFLVSFYNNEISEKSEIFDDQFSVERPDGSNFTLKIRSTKLEDSAMYFCASSLIEDEQYFGPGTRLTVT.